The clone carrying this T cell receptor (beta chain) has a handful of counts. Its antigen is unidentified. In the library, unique molecular identifiers were attached to individual cDNA molecules. MiXCR, run by TCRdb on the RACE reads, gives a single entry per CDR3 protein. Among 65,000 to 95,000 distinct CDR3 sequences, 12% were seen once, and the ten largest hold approximately 3.7%. The data belong to a study of human T cells and chemical hapten exposure. As for time point: patch test 1, 2 weeks after DPC sensitization. The treatment: therapeutic diphenylcyclopropenone sensitization with weekly scalp DPC. CDR1 MNHEY and CDR2 SVGAGI come from the germline V gene. The V end was cut by 4 bases, the J end by 5 bases, with 11 bases between. The CDR3 is 14 amino acids. Study results and caveats: Once DPC sensitization occurred, TCRs above 1 in 1000 frequency showed no change. Expanded TCRs clustered into significantly more large CDR3 similarity groups than controls, the analysis revealed.

The sample in question was whole blood, obtained in connection with sensitization to the hapten diphenylcyclopropenone (DPC). The sequence was collected from a woman aged 55-75 years with alopecia areata. Some clones in this sample may be carry-over from other donors' samples. This chain connects TRBV6-5 to TRBJ1-4, with D uncertain. CDR3 loop: CASSLSQSNEKLFF. In nucleotides, the CDR3 is TGTGCCAGCAGTTTATCACAGTCAAATGAAAAACTGTTTTTT.